The rows below give T cell receptor beta chains drawn from one sample of a study of cytomegalovirus exposure and HLA in healthy donors. The assay was immunoSEQ multiplex PCR, and TCRdb's table has in-frame clones only and misses some. The sample holds under 200,000 clones, around 78% seen once. Sequenced sample: PBMCs. The receptors shown here come from a man aged 25 to 40 in good health and CMV-seronegative. Each CDR3 is given with its conserved first and last residue. Fields, in order: D gene, clone size, V gene, J gene, CDR3 DNA, CDR3 protein. A D gene is named only where the DNA matches it firmly. The size field is filled for only some rows; it gives once, few, many or a size class.

>TRBD1|NA|TRBV30|TRBJ2-7
TGTGCCTGGAGTCGTCCGGGGACAGGGCGGCACGAGCAGTACTTC
CAWSRPGTGRHEQYF
>TRBD2|once|TRBV11-2|TRBJ2-2
TGTGCCAGCAGCTTAGCTAGCGGGCTAGGCACCGGGGAGCTGTTTTTT
CASSLASGLGTGELFF
>NA|NA|TRBV21-1|TRBJ2-1
TGTGCCAGCAGCAAAGTGAGAGAGGGGGCAGGAAATGAGCAGTTCTTC
CASSKVREGAGNEQFF
>NA|NA|TRBV7-8|TRBJ1-1
TGTGCCAGCAGCCCACAGGGCCGGGCTTTCTTT
CASSPQGRAFF
>NA|NA|TRBV18|TRBJ2-2
TGTGCCAGCTCACCCCTGGGCAGGGTGACCGGGGAGCTGTTTTTT
CASSPLGRVTGELFF
>NA|NA|TRBV30|TRBJ2-3
TGTGCCTGGAGTGCCCAGGGGTCAGATACGCAGTATTTT
CAWSAQGSDTQYF
>TRBD2|few|TRBV4-1|TRBJ2-1
TGCGCCAGCAGCCAATCTGGACTAGTAGTCAATGAGCAGTTCTTC
CASSQSGLVVNEQFF
>NA|NA|TRBV27|TRBJ2-5
TGTGCCAGCAGTCCCCAAAGAGTACAAGAGACCCAGTACTTC
CASSPQRVQETQYF
>NA|once|TRBV5-1|TRBJ2-7
TGCGCCAGCAGCTTAGGGGGAACGGGCGAGCAGTACTTC
CASSLGGTGEQYF
>TRBD1|once|TRBV28|TRBJ1-1
TGTGCCAGCAGTCCTTGGACAGGGGTAATGAACACTGAAGCTTTCTTT
CASSPWTGVMNTEAFF
>TRBD1|NA|TRBV2|TRBJ1-6
TGTGCCAGCAGGGCTCGCAGGGGGCAGAATTCACCCCTCCACTTT
CASRARRGQNSPLHF
>NA|NA|TRBV10-3|TRBJ2-3
TGTGCCATCAGTGGCCTCGCTCAGCGCGGCACAGATACGCAGTATTTT
CAISGLAQRGTDTQYF
>NA|few|TRBV11-2|TRBJ2-2
TGTGCCAGCAGCCAGATACCGGGGAACACCGGGGAGCTGTTTTTT
CASSQIPGNTGELFF
>NA|NA|TRBV19|TRBJ2-1
TGTGCCAGTCAAGCCCGGACAGCCAGCTCCTACAATGAGCAGTTCTTC
CASQARTASSYNEQFF
>TRBD1|NA|TRBV19|TRBJ2-7
TGTGCCAGTAGTGAGGGACAGGGGGCAGGAGAGCAGTACTTC
CASSEGQGAGEQYF
>TRBD2|NA|TRBV5-1|TRBJ2-1
TGCGCCAGCAGCTTGGCTAGCGGGAGGGGGTTCAATGAGCAGTTCTTC
CASSLASGRGFNEQFF
>TRBD1|few|TRBV9|TRBJ1-1
TGTGCCAGCAGCGTACGACCCGGGACAGGGGGCGGGGGCACTGAAGCTTTCTTT
CASSVRPGTGGGGTEAFF
>TRBD2|few|TRBV5-1|TRBJ2-5
TGCGCCAGCAGCACGGGACTAGCGGGAGGTGCTGAGACCCAGTACTTC
CASSTGLAGGAETQYF
>TRBD2|NA|TRBV29-1|TRBJ2-1
TGCAGCGTTGAAGATGGGAGGGGCCGGGGTAATGAGCAGTTCTTC
CSVEDGRGRGNEQFF
>NA|NA|TRBV6-4|TRBJ2-3
TGTGCCAGCCCACCTACCCGAGAATATACGCAGTATTTT
CASPPTREYTQYF
>TRBD2|NA|TRBV19|TRBJ2-7
TGTGCCAGTAGTACCTGGACTAGCGGGAGGAATTCCCTTTACGAGCAGTACTTC
CASSTWTSGRNSLYEQYF
>NA|NA|TRBV7-3|TRBJ1-6
TGTGCCAGCAGCTTAAAGGGGGTTGGTTCACCCCTCCACTTT
CASSLKGVGSPLHF
>TRBD2|few|TRBV5-8|TRBJ2-7
TGTGCCAGCAGCTCCGGGACTATCTCCTCCGAGCAGTACTTC
CASSSGTISSEQYF
>NA|NA|TRBV4-2|TRBJ2-7
TGTGCCAGCAGCCAAGATTGGAGGGAGCAGTACTTC
CASSQDWREQYF
>NA|NA|TRBV14|TRBJ2-5
TGTGCCAGCAGCCAAGGTCTAGGGTTTCGGGGAGAGACCCAGTACTTC
CASSQGLGFRGETQYF
>TRBD1|few|TRBV9|TRBJ1-5
TGTGCCAGCAGCGTAGGACAGGGTGGCAATCAGCCCCAGCATTTT
CASSVGQGGNQPQHF
>NA|NA|TRBV7-9|TRBJ2-7
TGTGCCAGCAGCTCCAACTACGAGCAGTACTTC
CASSSNYEQYF
>TRBD1|NA|TRBV5-7|TRBJ1-5
TGTGCCAGCAGTTCCATGACAGGGTTTAGCAATCAGCCCCAGCATTTT
CASSSMTGFSNQPQHF
>TRBD2|NA|TRBV7-3|TRBJ2-7
TGTGCCAGCAGCTTAACCGGACTAGCGGGAGGGCGGGCCTACGAGCAGTACTTC
CASSLTGLAGGRAYEQYF
>TRBD1|once|TRBV14|TRBJ1-1
TGTGCCAGCAGCTTCATCCGAGGACAGGGCACTGAAGCTTTCTTT
CASSFIRGQGTEAFF
>TRBD2|once|TRBV28|TRBJ2-1
TGTGCCAGCAGTAAACCTAGCGGGAGAGCATCGGCCTACAATGAGCAGTTCTTC
CASSKPSGRASAYNEQFF
>TRBD1|once|TRBV6-6|TRBJ2-1
TGTGCCAGCAGTTACAGGACAGGGGTTGGGGAGCAGTTCTTC
CASSYRTGVGEQFF
>NA|NA|TRBV5-3|TRBJ2-3
TGTGCCAGAAGCTTGACAGGCAGACCAACAGATACGCAGTATTTT
CARSLTGRPTDTQYF
>NA|NA|TRBV28|TRBJ1-3
TGTGCCAGCAGAACATCTGGAAACACCATATATTTT
CASRTSGNTIYF
>TRBD1|NA|TRBV7-7|TRBJ2-5
TGTGCCAGCAGCTTAGCGCTTACAGGGGTCGAGACCCAGTACTTC
CASSLALTGVETQYF
>NA|NA|TRBV19|TRBJ1-2
TGTGCCAGTAGTCTAAAGGGGAACTATGGCTACACCTTC
CASSLKGNYGYTF
>NA|once|TRBV7-7|TRBJ1-4
TGTGCTAGCAGCCAGGGGAATGAAAAACTGTTTTTT
CASSQGNEKLFF
>NA|NA|TRBV28|TRBJ2-6
TGTGCCAGCAGGAGGGGGACACGGATCCGTACTGGGGCCAACGTCCTGACTTTC
CASRRGTRIRTGANVLTF
>NA|NA|TRBV18|TRBJ2-1
TGTGCCAGCTCACCGCCGCGCGGGCAGGGGAGCTCCTACAATGAGCAGTTCTTC
CASSPPRGQGSSYNEQFF
>TRBD1|NA|TRBV6-1|TRBJ2-7
TGTGCCAGCCAAAACCGGGACAGGGGTTTATACGAGCAGTACTTC
CASQNRDRGLYEQYF
>NA|NA|TRBV9|TRBJ1-1
TGTGCCAGCAGCTCGCGGGAGGGGGGCCCTGAAGCTTTCTTT
CASSSREGGPEAFF
>TRBD2|NA|TRBV27|TRBJ2-1
TGTGCCAGCCGTCGGACTAGCGGGACATACAATGAGCAGTTCTTC
CASRRTSGTYNEQFF
>NA|NA|TRBV25-1|TRBJ2-1
TGTGCCAGCAGTGTGAACAGGGTCAACAATGAGCAGTTCTTC
CASSVNRVNNEQFF
>TRBD1|few|TRBV6-4|TRBJ1-1
TGTGCCAGCAGTGACTCGACAGGGGAGGGGGCTGAAGCTTTCTTT
CASSDSTGEGAEAFF
>TRBD2|NA|TRBV7-7|TRBJ2-2
TGTGCCAGCAGCTTAGTCCCTAGCGGGAGCCGGACCGGGGAGCTGTTTTTT
CASSLVPSGSRTGELFF
>NA|once|TRBV5-1|TRBJ2-7
TGCGCCAGCAGCTTGGGGCAGTCTTACGAGCAGTACTTC
CASSLGQSYEQYF
>NA|NA|TRBV27|TRBJ1-1
TGTGCCAGCAGTGGGATTCCGGCCGGGGTCATGAACACTGAAGCTTTCTTT
CASSGIPAGVMNTEAFF
>TRBD1|NA|TRBV5-1|TRBJ1-1
TGCGCCAGCAGCCCCGGGACAGCTAACACTGAAGCTTTCTTT
CASSPGTANTEAFF
>NA|few|TRBV5-4|TRBJ1-1
TGTGCCAGCAGCTTGGGTGGACAGAGTGAAGCTTTCTTT
CASSLGGQSEAFF
>TRBD2|NA|TRBV9|TRBJ2-1
TGTGCCAGCAGCGTAGAGAGCGGGAGGTTCAATGAGCAGTTCTTC
CASSVESGRFNEQFF
>TRBD1|NA|TRBV6-1|TRBJ2-3
TGTGCCAGCAGTGAATTGAAACAGGGGAAGGGGTTATGGACGCAGTATTTT
CASSELKQGKGLWTQYF
>NA|NA|TRBV14|TRBJ1-5
TGTGCCAGCAGCGAACAGGGTTCGGGGCAGCCCCAGCATTTT
CASSEQGSGQPQHF
>TRBD1|NA|TRBV5-6|TRBJ2-7
TGTGCCAGCAGCCTGACAGGGGGCTACTCCTACGAGCAGTACTTC
CASSLTGGYSYEQYF
>NA|NA|TRBV5-6|TRBJ2-3
TGTGCCAGCAGAGGAGGGGGCGCAGATACGCAGTATTTT
CASRGGGADTQYF
>NA|once|TRBV27|TRBJ2-1
TGTGCCAGCAGTTTGTCGGGATCACCCAATGAGCAGTTCTTC
CASSLSGSPNEQFF
>NA|NA|TRBV5-1|TRBJ2-2
TGCGCCAGCAGCACCCAAGACAGAAACACCGGGGAGCTGTTTTTT
CASSTQDRNTGELFF
>NA|once|TRBV4-1|TRBJ1-2
TGCGCCAGCAGCCAAGAAGGGATCAGCGGGTATGGCTACACCTTC
CASSQEGISGYGYTF